Below, one T cell receptor beta chain is given with its context. Its antigen is unknown. This entry is derived from a study of cytomegalovirus exposure and HLA in healthy donors. Study conclusions and caveats: Despite most TCR sequences being rare, some public TCRs occurred in many donors. In a later analysis, a genetic analysis reported fewer productive-TCR N-insertions in an Asian-associated ancestry cluster than the cohort average. Most TCR beta V segments were productive about 90% or about 30% of the time in an earlier analysis.

Use of 60 Vbeta and 13 Jbeta primers characterized the PCR. Repertoires were generated with immunoSEQ multiplex PCR, while TCRdb's copy carries only in-frame clones and drops some. The repertoire consists of roughly 71,000 clones, with around 69% occurring once and the leading ten covering about an eighth. This CDR3 contains 16 residues. Per the germline V gene, CDR1 is SGDLS and CDR2 is YYNGEE. With V trimmed by 0 bases and J by 2 bases, 6 bases remained unmatched. The TCR originated in a human donor in good health. V is TRBV9 and J is TRBJ2-7; the match to TRBD2 covers 9 bases. Sequenced sample: PBMCs. This CDR3 is CASSVGAGGDPYEQYF. As DNA, the CDR3 is TGTGCCAGCAGCGTAGGGGCGGGAGGGGACCCCTACGAGCAGTACTTC.